The present T cell receptor beta chain was sequenced within a study of CD8 T cells in Susac syndrome. Germline CDR1 and CDR2: SGHNT and YYREEE (reference sequence). The CDR3 runs 17 residues. Trimming took 5 bases from V and 2 from J, leaving 19 bases between them. High-throughput TCR beta sequencing covered peripheral CD8+ and CD4+ T cells. Healthy donors constituted the control group, matched for age and sex. Through negative isolation, CD4+ and CD8+ T cells were obtained, while TEMRA cells were enriched using FACS. The authors reverse transcribed about 0.45 to 1 ug RNA with random hexamers. A multiplex approach, immunoSEQ multiplex PCR, amplified TCR beta CDR3 across 54 Vbeta and 13 Jbeta. TCRdb independently ran MiXCR on the immunoSEQ multiplex PCR reads; one entry per CDR3 protein. Of some 80,000 distinct CDR3 sequences listed, roughly 93% were seen once; the top ten hold roughly 0.27%.

The TCR comes from a human donor in good health. The material sequenced was CD8+ T cells from PBMCs. V and J are TRBV5-4 and TRBJ2-2; D ambiguous. The CDR3 sequence is CASSPITRLGNTGELFF. The CDR3 bases are TGTGCCAGCAGTCCAATAACTCGGCTGGGAAACACCGGGGAGCTGTTTTTT.